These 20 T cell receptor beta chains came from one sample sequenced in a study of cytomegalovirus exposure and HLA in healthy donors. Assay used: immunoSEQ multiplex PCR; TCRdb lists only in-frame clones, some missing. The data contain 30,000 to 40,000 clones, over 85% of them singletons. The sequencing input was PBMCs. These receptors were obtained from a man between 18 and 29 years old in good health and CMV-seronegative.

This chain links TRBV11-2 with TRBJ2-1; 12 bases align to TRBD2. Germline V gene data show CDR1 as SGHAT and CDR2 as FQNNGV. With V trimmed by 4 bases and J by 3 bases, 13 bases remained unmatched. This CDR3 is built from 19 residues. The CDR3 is CASSSPALAGGRDYNEQFF. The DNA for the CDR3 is TGTGCCAGCAGCTCACCCGCCCTAGCGGGAGGGCGGGACTACAATGAGCAGTTCTTC.

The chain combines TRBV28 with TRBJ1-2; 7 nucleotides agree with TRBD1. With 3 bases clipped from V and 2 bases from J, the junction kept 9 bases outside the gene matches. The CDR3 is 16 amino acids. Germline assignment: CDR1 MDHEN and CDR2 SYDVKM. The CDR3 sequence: CASSFYAPDRNYGYTF. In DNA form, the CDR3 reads TGTGCCAGCAGTTTTTATGCCCCGGACAGGAACTATGGCTACACCTTC.

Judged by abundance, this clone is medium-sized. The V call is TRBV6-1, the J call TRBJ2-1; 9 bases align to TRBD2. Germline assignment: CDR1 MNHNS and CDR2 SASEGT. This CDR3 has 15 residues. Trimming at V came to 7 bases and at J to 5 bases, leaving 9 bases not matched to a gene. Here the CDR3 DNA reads TGTGCCAGCACCCGATCAGCGGGAGGCGACAATGAGCAGTTCTTC. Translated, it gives CASTRSAGGDNEQFF.

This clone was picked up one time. The CDR3 DNA follows: TGTGCCAGCAGCTTCGGTAGCGGGTCTCGCACCGGGGAGCTGTTTTTT. Encoded protein: CASSFGSGSRTGELFF. V usage is TRBV5-4 and J usage is TRBJ2-2, with 7 bases matching TRBD2. Germline CDR1 reads SGHNT; CDR2 reads YYREEE (reference sequence). This CDR3 has 16 amino acids. The V segment lost 2 bases and the J segment 4 bases; nucleotides outside the gene matches: 8.

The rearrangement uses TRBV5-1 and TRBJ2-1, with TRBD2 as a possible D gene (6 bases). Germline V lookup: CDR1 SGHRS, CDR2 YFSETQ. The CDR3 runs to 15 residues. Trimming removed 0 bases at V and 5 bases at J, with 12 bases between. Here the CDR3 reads CASSLGGTQNNEQFF. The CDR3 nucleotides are TGCGCCAGCAGCTTGGGCGGGACTCAGAACAATGAGCAGTTCTTC.

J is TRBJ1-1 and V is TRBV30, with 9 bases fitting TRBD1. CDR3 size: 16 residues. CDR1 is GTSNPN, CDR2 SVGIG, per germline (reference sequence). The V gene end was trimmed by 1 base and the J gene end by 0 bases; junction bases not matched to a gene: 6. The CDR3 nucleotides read TGTGCCTGGAGTGGATCCACAGGGGGCCTGAACACTGAAGCTTTCTTT. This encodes CAWSGSTGGLNTEAFF.

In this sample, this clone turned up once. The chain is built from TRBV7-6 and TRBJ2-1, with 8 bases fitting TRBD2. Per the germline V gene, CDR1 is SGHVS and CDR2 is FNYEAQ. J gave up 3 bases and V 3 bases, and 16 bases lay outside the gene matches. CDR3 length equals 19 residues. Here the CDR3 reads CASSFPDSQGAGDYNEQFF. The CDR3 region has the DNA TGTGCCAGCAGCTTCCCGGACAGCCAGGGAGCGGGAGACTACAATGAGCAGTTCTTC.

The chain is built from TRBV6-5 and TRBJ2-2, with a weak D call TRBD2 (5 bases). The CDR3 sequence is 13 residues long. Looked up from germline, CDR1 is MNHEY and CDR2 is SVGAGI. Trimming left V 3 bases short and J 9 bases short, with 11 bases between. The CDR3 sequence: CASSYSSGWELFF. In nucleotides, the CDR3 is TGTGCCAGCAGTTATTCATCGGGGTGGGAGCTGTTTTTT.

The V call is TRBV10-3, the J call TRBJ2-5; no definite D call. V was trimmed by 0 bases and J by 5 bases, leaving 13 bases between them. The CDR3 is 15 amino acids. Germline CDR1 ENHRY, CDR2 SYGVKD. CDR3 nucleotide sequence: TGTGCCATCAGTGAGTCGACTCGAGGTGTCGAGACCCAGTACTTC. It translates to CAISESTRGVETQYF.

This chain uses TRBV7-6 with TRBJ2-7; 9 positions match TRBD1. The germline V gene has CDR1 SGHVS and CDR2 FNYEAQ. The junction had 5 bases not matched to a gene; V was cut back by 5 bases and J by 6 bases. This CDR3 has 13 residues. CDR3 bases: TGTGCCAGCAGCCCGGGACAGGGCATCGAGCAGTACTTC. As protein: CASSPGQGIEQYF. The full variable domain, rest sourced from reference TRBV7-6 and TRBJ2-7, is GAGVSQSPRYKVTKRGQDVALRCDPISGHVSLYWYRQALGQGPEFLTYFNYEAQQDKSGLPNDRFSAERPEGSISTLTIQRTEQRDSAMYRCASSPGQGIEQYFGPGTRLTVT.

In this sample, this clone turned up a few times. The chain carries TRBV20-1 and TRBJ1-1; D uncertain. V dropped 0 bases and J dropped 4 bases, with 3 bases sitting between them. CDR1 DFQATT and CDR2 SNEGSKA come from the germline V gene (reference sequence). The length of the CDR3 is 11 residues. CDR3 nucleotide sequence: TGCAGTGCTAGAGAGAGCACTGAAGCTTTCTTT. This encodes CSARESTEAFF.

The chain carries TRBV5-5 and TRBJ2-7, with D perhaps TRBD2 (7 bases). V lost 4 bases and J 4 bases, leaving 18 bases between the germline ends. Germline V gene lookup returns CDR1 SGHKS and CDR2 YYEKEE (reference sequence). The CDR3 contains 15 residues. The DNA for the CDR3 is TGTGCCAGCAGCGGGGGGGGCGTAAATAGATACGAGCAGTACTTC. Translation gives CASSGGGVNRYEQYF. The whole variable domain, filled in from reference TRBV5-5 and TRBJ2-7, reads DAGVTQSPTHLIKTRGQQVTLRCSPISGHKSVSWYQQVLGQGPQFIFQYYEKEERGRGNFPDRFSARQFPNYSSELNVNALLLGDSALYLCASSGGGVNRYEQYFGPGTRLTVT.

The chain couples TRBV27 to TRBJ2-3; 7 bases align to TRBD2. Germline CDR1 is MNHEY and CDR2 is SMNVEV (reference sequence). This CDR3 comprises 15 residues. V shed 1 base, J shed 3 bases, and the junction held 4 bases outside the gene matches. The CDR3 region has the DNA TGTGCCAGCAGTTTATGGGGGGGGGAGACAGATACGCAGTATTTT. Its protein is CASSLWGGETDTQYF.

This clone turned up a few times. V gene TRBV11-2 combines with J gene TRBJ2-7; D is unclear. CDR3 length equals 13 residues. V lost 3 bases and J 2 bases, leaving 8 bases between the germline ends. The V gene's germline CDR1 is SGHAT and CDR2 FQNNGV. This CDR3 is CASSLGKAYEQYF. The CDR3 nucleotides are TGTGCCAGCAGCTTGGGCAAAGCCTACGAGCAGTACTTC. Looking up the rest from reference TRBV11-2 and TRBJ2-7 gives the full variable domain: EAGVAQSPRYKIIEKRQSVAFWCNPISGHATLYWYQQILGQGPKLLIQFQNNGVVDDSQLPKDRFSAERLKGVDSTLKIQPAKLEDSAVYLCASSLGKAYEQYFGPGTRLTVT.

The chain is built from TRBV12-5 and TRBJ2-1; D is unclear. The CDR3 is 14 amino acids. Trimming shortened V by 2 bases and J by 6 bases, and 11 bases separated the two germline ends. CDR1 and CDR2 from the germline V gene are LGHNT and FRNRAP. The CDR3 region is CASGLSQPSNEQFF. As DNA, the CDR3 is TGTGCTAGTGGTTTGTCCCAACCTAGCAATGAGCAGTTCTTC.

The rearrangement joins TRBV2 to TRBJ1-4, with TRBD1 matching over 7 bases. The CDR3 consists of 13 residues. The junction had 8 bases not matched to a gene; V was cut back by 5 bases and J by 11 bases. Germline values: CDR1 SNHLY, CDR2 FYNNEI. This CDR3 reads CASSLGQEEKLFF. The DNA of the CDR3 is TGTGCCAGCAGTCTTGGACAGGAGGAGAAACTGTTTTTT.

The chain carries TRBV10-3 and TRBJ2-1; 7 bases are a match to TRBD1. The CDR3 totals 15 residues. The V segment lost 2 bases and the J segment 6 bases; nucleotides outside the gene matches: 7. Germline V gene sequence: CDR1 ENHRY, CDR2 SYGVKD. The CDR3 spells CAISEPRQGFNEQFF. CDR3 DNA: TGTGCCATCAGTGAGCCCAGACAGGGATTCAATGAGCAGTTCTTC.

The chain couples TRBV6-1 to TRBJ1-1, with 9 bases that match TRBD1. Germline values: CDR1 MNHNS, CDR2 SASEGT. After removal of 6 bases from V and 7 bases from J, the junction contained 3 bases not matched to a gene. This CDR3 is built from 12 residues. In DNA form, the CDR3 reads TGTGCCAGCAGCCAGGGACAGGGTGAAGCTTTCTTT. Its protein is CASSQGQGEAFF.

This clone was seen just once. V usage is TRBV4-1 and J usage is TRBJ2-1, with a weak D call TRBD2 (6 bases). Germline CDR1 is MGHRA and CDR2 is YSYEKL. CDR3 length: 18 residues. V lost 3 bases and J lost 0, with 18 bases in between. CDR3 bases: TGCGCCAGCAGCCAGGAAAACTTAGCGGCAAGCTCCTACAATGAGCAGTTCTTC. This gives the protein CASSQENLAASSYNEQFF.

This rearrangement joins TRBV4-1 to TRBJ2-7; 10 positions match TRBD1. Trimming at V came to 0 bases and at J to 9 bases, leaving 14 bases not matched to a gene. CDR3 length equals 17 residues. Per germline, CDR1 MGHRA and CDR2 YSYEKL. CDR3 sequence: CASSQDRDRGQLVGQYF. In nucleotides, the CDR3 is TGCGCCAGCAGCCAAGACCGGGACAGGGGCCAACTAGTGGGGCAGTACTTC.